This T cell receptor beta chain was sequenced during a study of blood T cell repertoires in COVID-19. Study overall: Acute and convalescent COVID-19 samples came from the United States, Italy and Spain.

The repertoire was sequenced with immunoSEQ multiplex PCR; TCRdb's copy has only in-frame clones and lacks some. Altogether roughly 250,000 clones are present, 86% being singletons, with the ten largest covering less than 15%. V was shortened by 11 bases and J by 1 base, with 11 bases between the two germline ends. CDR3 length: 12 residues. The germline CDR1 and CDR2 sequences are SGHTA and FQGNSA. The rearrangement links TRBV7-2 to TRBJ1-2, with D uncertain. Source material: peripheral blood. The sequence was collected from a young woman with COVID-19, enrolled during active disease. CDR3 sequence (DNA): TGTGCCTCGAAACGGGGTAACTATGGCTACACCTTC. It encodes CASKRGNYGYTF.